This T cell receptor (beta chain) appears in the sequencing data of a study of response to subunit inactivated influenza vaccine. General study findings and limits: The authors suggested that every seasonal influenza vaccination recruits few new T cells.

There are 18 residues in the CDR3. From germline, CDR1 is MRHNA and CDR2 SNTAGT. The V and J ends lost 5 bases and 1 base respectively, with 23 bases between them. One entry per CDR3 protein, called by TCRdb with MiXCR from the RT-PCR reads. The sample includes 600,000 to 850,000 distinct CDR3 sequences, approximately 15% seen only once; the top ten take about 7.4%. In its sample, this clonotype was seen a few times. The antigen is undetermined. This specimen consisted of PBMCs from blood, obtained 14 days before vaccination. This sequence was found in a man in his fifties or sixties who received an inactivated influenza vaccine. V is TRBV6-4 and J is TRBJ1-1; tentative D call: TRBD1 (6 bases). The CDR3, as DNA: TGTGCCAGCAGTCCCCTCAACAGGGCCCTATGCCCGAACACTGAAGCTTTCTTT. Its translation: CASSPLNRALCPNTEAFF.